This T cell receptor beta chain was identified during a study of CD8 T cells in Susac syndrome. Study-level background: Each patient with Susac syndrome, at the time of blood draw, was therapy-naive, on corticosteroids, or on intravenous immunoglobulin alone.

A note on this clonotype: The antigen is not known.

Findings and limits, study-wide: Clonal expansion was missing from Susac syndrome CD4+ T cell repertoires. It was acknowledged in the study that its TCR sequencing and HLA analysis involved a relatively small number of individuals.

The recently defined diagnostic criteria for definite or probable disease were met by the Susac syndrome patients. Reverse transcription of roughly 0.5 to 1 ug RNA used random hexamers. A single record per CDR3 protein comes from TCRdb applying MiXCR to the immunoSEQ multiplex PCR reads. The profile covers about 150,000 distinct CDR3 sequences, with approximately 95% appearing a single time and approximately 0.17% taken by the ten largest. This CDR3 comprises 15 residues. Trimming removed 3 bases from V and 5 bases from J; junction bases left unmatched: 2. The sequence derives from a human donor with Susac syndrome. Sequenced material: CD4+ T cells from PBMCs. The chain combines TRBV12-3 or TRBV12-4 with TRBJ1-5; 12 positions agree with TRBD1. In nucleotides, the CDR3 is TGTGCCAGCAGTTTGGGGACAGGGGGCGATCAGCCCCAGCATTTT. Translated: CASSLGTGGDQPQHF.